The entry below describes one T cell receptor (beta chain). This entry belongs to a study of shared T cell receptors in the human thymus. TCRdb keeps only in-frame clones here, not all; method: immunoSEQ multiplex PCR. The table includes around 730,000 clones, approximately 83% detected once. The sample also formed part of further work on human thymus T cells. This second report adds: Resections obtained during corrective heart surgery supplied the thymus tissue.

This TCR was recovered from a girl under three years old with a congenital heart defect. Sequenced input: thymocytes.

In DNA form, the CDR3 reads TGTGCCAGCAGCTTGGGAGACAGGCTGCAAGAGACCCAGTACTTC. It translates to CASSLGDRLQETQYF. The V and J genes are TRBV5-4 and TRBJ2-5; D possibly corresponds to TRBD1 (6 bases). V was trimmed by 0 bases and J by 2 bases, leaving 11 bases between them. The CDR3 has 15 residues. The V gene's germline CDR1 is SGHNT and CDR2 YYREEE (reference sequence).